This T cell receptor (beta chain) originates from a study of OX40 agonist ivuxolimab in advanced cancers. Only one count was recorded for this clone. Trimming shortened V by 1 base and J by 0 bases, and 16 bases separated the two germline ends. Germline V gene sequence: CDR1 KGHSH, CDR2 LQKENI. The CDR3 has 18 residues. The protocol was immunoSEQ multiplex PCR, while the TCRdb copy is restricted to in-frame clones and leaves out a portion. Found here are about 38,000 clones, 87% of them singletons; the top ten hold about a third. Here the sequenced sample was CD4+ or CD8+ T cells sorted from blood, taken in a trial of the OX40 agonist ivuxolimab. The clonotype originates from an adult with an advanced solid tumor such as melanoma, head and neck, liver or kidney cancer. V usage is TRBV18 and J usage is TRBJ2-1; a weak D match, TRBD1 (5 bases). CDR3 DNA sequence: TGTGCCAGCTCACCACTCGCCCAGGGTCGCAGCTCCTACAATGAGCAGTTCTTC. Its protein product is CASSPLAQGRSSYNEQFF.